This T cell receptor beta chain stems from a study of T cell repertoires in cytomegalovirus infection. Whole-study context: Based on public TCR beta signatures, there were indications of CMV infection and of a matching HLA type.

Trimming shortened V by 6 bases and J by 7 bases, and 16 bases separated the two germline ends. Germline CDR1 and CDR2: MNHGY and SVAAGI. The CDR3 runs 14 residues. This clonotype was counted between two and nine times. As yet, its antigen is unknown. TCRdb reprocessed the reads with MiXCR, giving one entry per CDR3 protein. The data show 830,000 or so distinct CDR3 sequences, approximately 29% seen once. Study results and caveats: It was HLA-C-restricted CMV-specific TCR beta clonotypes that dominated the response ex vivo. The cumulative frequency of public TCR beta families distinguished individuals who carried CMV together with the relevant HLA.

The material was cultured CD8+ T cells from PBMCs, obtained from culture after CMV antigen stimulation. The rearrangement uses TRBV6-9 and TRBJ1-5, with a weak D call TRBD1 (6 bases). This TCR was recovered from a human donor in good health (CMV status not recorded). Some clones in this sample may be carry-over from other donors' samples. The CDR3 nucleotides are TGTGCCAGCAGCAATACGGGGGCTCGGCAGCCCCAGCATTTT. Translation: CASSNTGARQPQHF.